This T cell receptor beta chain emerged from a study of a mutant IDH1 vaccine in newly diagnosed glioma. The germline V gene encodes CDR1 SGHRS and CDR2 YFSETQ. CDR3 length equals 19 residues. V trimming: 0 bases; J trimming: 4 bases; junction bases outside the gene matches: 9. This clone was observed a few times. Its specificity is not known. The time point is: week 23, last vaccination. Vaccination comprised doses that each held 300 ug of mutant IDH1 20-mer peptide, plus topical imiquimod. Libraries were prepared by immunoSEQ multiplex PCR; TCRdb keeps only in-frame clonotypes and omits some of them. The data hold 55,000 or so clones, with 75% to 85% observed a single time.

The sequences come from PBMCs, collected from a glioma patient whose treatment included an IDH1 peptide vaccine. The receptor was derived from a middle-aged man with glioma. The J gene is TRBJ2-2, the V gene TRBV5-1; 13 bases match TRBD2. CDR3 loop: CASSLAPGLAGTGTGELFF. CDR3 DNA: TGCGCCAGCAGCTTGGCCCCGGGACTAGCGGGGACTGGCACCGGGGAGCTGTTTTTT.